These T cell receptor beta chains were read from a single sample in a study of Graves' ophthalmopathy and Graves' hyperthyroidism. TCRdb redid the calling of the multiplex PCR reads with MiXCR, one entry per CDR3 protein. The repertoire holds hundreds of thousands of distinct CDR3 sequences, with roughly 20% as singletons. The specimen sequenced was peripheral blood. The receptors originated from a young woman with stable Graves' hyperthyroidism. CDR3s include the opening cysteine and the closing phenylalanine or tryptophan. A D gene is named only where the DNA matches it firmly. For some rows the clone size is stated as once, few or many, or as a class when expanded; others skip it.

D gene	clone size	V gene	J gene	CDR3 protein	CDR3 DNA
-	many	TRBV12-3/TRBV12-4	TRBJ1-6	CASTPSGFSPLHF	TGTGCCAGCACCCCCAGCGGATTTTCACCCCTCCACTTT
TRBD2	-	TRBV12-3/TRBV12-4	TRBJ2-7	CASSRWTSGYEQYF	TGTGCCAGCAGCCGATGGACTAGCGGCTACGAGCAGTACTTC
TRBD1	-	TRBV6-5	TRBJ1-5	CASSYTGGEPQHF	TGTGCCAGCAGTTATACAGGGGGAGAGCCCCAGCATTTT
-	-	TRBV20-1	TRBJ1-5	CSAGGSAGQPQHF	TGCAGTGCGGGGGGGAGCGCCGGTCAGCCCCAGCATTTT
-	many	TRBV10-2	TRBJ2-7	CASTPARRDEQYF	TGCGCCAGCACCCCGGCGCGACGAGACGAGCAGTACTTC
-	-	TRBV7-9	TRBJ1-6	CASSLGSGPLHF	TGTGCCAGCAGCTTGGGGAGCGGCCCCCTCCACTTT
-	many	TRBV12-3/TRBV12-4	TRBJ1-5	CASSSRPGVEPQHF	TGTGCCAGCAGTTCCCGACCTGGGGTGGAGCCCCAGCATTTT
-	many	TRBV6-1	TRBJ1-1	CASSWAGDYTEAFF	TGTGCCAGCAGCTGGGCAGGGGATTACACTGAAGCTTTCTTT
TRBD1	many	TRBV19	TRBJ1-2	CASSIGQDYGYTF	TGTGCCAGTAGTATCGGACAGGACTATGGCTACACCTTC
-	many	TRBV6-2/TRBV6-3	TRBJ2-7	CASSYSGTYEQYF	TGTGCCAGCAGTTACTCGGGCACCTACGAGCAGTACTTC
-	many	TRBV6-5	TRBJ2-7	CASSYRTDFYEQYF	TGTGCCAGCAGTTACAGGACAGACTTCTACGAGCAGTACTTC
-	few	TRBV3-1	TRBJ2-3	CASSLAGSGTDTQYF	TGTGCCAGCAGCCTAGCAGGGTCCGGCACAGATACGCAGTATTTT
TRBD2	-	TRBV5-1	TRBJ2-7	CASSFKERGTGEQYF	TGCGCCAGCAGCTTTAAGGAGCGGGGGACCGGGGAGCAGTACTTC
-	-	TRBV7-2	TRBJ2-5	CASSPPLADRETQYF	TGTGCCAGCAGTCCCCCCCTAGCGGACAGAGAGACCCAGTACTTC